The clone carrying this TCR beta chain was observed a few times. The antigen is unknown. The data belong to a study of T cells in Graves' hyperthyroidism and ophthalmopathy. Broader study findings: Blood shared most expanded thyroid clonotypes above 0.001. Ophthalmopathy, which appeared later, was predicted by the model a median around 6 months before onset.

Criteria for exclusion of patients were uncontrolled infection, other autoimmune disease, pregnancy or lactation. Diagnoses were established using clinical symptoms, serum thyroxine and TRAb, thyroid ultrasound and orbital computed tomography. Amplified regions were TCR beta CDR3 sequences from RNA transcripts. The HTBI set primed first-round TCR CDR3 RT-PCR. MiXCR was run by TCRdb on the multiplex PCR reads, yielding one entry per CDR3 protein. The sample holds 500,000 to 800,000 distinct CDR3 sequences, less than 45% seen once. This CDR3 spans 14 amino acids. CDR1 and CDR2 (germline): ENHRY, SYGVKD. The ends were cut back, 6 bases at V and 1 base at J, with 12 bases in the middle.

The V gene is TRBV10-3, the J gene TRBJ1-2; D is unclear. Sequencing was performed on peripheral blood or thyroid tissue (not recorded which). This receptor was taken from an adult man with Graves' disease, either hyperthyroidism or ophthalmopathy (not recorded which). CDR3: CAISRDSDNYGYTF. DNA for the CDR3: TGTGCCATCAGCCGAGACTCAGATAACTATGGCTACACCTTC.